This TCR beta chain stems from a study of circulating CD8 cells and anti-PD-1 response in melanoma. Study summary: Responders had complete or partial responses; non-responders had stable or progressive disease.

Findings of the study overall: At M1, fewer than 7% of TRB clonotypes appeared in multiple subsets. Peptide assays on expanded sorted subsets replaced tumor-based reactivity testing.

As to this clonotype: Antigen: not known. This may arise from a read error, as a much more abundant clone is one base away.

Using 15 ng of total RNA, TCR libraries were made with the QIAseq Immune Repertoire TCR panel. MiXCR was run by TCRdb on the reads, yielding one entry per CDR3 protein. The table records 2,500 or so distinct CDR3 sequences, approximately 6.4% of them present only once. Live CD3+CD8+TCRalphabeta+ cells were sorted into four subsets by PD-1 and/or TIGIT. V shed 2 bases, J shed 6 bases, and the junction held 3 bases outside the gene matches. CDR3 length equals 13 residues. Germline lookup yields CDR1 LNHDA and CDR2 SQIVND (reference sequence). This receptor was identified in a human donor with melanoma. The J gene is TRBJ2-7, the V gene TRBV19, with TRBD1 identical over 8 bases. Here the sequenced sample was CD8+ T cells from PBMCs, taken at baseline or after one month of anti-PD-1 therapy (not recorded which). This CDR3 is CASSIQGAGEQYF. DNA of the CDR3: TGTGCCAGTAGTATACAGGGGGCTGGCGAGCAGTACTTC.